Listed here is a single T cell receptor beta chain. After removal of 5 bases from V and 2 bases from J, the junction contained 8 bases not matched to a gene. The germline CDR1 and CDR2 sequences are MDHEN and SYDVKM. This CDR3 comprises 16 residues. Original analysis: The assay estimated nucleated cells by amplifying reference gene primers. This table comes from immunoSEQ multiplex PCR, and its TCRdb copy is limited to in-frame clones, with some not included. That table supplies the V and J calls and clone size; D and trimming were determined from the DNA. Altogether 200,000 to 300,000 clones are present, around nine tenths being singletons, with the ten largest covering 5.2%. This record comes from a study of blood T cell repertoires in COVID-19. For the study at large: There were acute and convalescent COVID-19 samples, and they came from the United States, Italy and Spain. PBMCs, B-cell-depleted T cells, or T cells provided the cDNA or gDNA that made up the material.

One Seattle source followed patients from active infection through their disease course. The source of this sequence is a woman aged 60-75 years with COVID-19, enrolled during active disease. The specimen was peripheral blood. The rearrangement joins TRBV28 to TRBJ2-2; 7 bases match TRBD2. CDR3 sequence reads: CASSPPGGYNTGELFF. The CDR3, as DNA: TGTGCCAGCAGTCCCCCCGGGGGGTACAACACCGGGGAGCTGTTTTTT.